This paragraph covers one TCR beta chain sequence. Its target is unknown. The length of the CDR3 is 15 residues. Trimming removed 0 bases at V and 0 bases at J, with 7 bases between. Germline V gives CDR1 SGDLS, CDR2 YYNGEE. Primers: 60 Vbeta forward and 13 Jbeta reverse. This table comes from immunoSEQ multiplex PCR, and its TCRdb copy is limited to in-frame clones, with some not included. The sample yields over 120,000 clones, 70% to 85% seen once. The data are from a study of cytomegalovirus exposure and HLA in healthy donors. Whole-study results and caveats: Follow-up analysis seemed to connect common viral pathogens with several of the most significant clusters identified.

This chain connects TRBV9 to TRBJ2-1; D is undetermined. The sequence was obtained from a man aged 25 to 45 in good health and CMV-seropositive. Sequenced: PBMCs. The CDR3 region is CASSVGPSSYNEQFF. The CDR3 DNA is TGTGCCAGCAGCGTAGGCCCGAGCTCCTACAATGAGCAGTTCTTC. Based on the CDR3 plus reference TRBV9 and TRBJ2-1, the full variable domain is DSGVTQTPKHLITATGQRVTLRCSPRSGDLSVYWYQQSLDQGLQFLIQYYNGEERAKGNILERFSAQQFPDLHSELNLSSLELGDSALYFCASSVGPSSYNEQFFGPGTRLTVL.